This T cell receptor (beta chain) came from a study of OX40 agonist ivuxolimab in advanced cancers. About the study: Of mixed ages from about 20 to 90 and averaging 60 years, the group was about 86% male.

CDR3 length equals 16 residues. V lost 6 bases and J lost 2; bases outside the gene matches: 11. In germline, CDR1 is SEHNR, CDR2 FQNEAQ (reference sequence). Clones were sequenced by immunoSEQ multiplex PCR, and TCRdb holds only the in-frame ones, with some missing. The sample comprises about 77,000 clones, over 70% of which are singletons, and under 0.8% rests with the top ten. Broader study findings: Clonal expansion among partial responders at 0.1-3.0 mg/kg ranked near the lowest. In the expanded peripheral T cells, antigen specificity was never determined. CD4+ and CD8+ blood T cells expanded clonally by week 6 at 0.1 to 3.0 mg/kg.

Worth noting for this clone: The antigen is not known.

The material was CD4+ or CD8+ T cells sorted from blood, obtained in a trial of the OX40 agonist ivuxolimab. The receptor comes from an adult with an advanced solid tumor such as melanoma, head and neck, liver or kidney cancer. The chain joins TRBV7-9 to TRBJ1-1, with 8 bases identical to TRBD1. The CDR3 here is CASSPLVTGVNTEAFF. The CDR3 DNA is TGTGCCAGCAGTCCCCTTGTGACAGGGGTAAACACTGAAGCTTTCTTT.